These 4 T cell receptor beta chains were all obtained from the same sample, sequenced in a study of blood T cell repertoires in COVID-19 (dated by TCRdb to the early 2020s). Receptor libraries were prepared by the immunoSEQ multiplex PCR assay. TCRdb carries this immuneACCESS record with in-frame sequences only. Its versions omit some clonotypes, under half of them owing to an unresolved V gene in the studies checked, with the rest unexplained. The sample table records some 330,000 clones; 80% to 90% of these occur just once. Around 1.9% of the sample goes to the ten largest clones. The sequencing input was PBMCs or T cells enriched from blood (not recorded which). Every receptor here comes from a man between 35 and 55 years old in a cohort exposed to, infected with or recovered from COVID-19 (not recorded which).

CDR3 coding DNA: TGTGCCAGCAGTGAAGCGTCCGGCTCTGGAAACACCATATATTTT. Its translation is CASSEASGSGNTIYF. The chain joins TRBV2 to TRBJ1-3; D gene uncertain. With 0 bases removed from V and 0 bases from J, the gap between germline ends came to 6 bases. CDR1 and CDR2 (germline): SNHLY, FYNNEI. CDR3 size: 15 residues.

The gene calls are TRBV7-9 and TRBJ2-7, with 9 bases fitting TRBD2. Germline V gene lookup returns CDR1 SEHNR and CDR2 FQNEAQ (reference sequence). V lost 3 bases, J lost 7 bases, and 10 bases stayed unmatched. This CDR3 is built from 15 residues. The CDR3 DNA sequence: TGTGCCAGCAGCTTTGTCGCGGGAGGGCCGGGGGAGCAGTACTTC. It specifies CASSFVAGGPGEQYF.

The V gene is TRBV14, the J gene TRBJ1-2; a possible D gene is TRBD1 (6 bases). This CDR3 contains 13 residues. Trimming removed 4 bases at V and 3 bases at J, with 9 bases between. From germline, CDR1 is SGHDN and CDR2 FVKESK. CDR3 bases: TGTGCCAGCAGCCCGGACAGATACTATGGCTACACCTTC. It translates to CASSPDRYYGYTF.

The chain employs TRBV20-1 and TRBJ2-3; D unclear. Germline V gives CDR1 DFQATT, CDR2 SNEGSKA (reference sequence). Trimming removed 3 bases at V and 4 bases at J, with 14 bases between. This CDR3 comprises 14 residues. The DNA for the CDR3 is TGCAGTGCTAGTGACTCTCTTGGCCCAGATACGCAGTATTTT. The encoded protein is CSASDSLGPDTQYF.